This T cell receptor (beta chain) derives from a study of blood T cell repertoires in COVID-19. About the research overall: Sites in the United States, Italy and Spain provided acute and convalescent COVID-19 samples.

Original handling: Estimation of nucleated cell counts was performed using reference gene primer amplification. Using immunoSEQ multiplex PCR, the repertoire was profiled, and TCRdb retains in-frame clones only, with some absent. The V and J calls and clone size were taken over from that table, and D and trimming were inferred from the DNA. This table has 88,000 or so clones, more than 85% appearing once. Participant-given clinical history determined each cohort assignment. This clone appeared a single time. The sample was PBMCs or T cells enriched from blood (not recorded which). The receptor was isolated from a woman aged 50 to 65 with acute COVID-19.

The CDR3 DNA reads TGCGCCAGCAGCCAAGACCCTGGACGAGGGGGCTATGGCTACACCTTC. As protein: CASSQDPGRGGYGYTF. The rearrangement uses TRBV4-1 and TRBJ1-2, with D possibly matching TRBD1 (6 bases). Germline assignment: CDR1 MGHRA and CDR2 YSYEKL. The CDR3 consists of 16 residues. Trimming left V 0 bases short and J 4 bases short, with 15 bases between.